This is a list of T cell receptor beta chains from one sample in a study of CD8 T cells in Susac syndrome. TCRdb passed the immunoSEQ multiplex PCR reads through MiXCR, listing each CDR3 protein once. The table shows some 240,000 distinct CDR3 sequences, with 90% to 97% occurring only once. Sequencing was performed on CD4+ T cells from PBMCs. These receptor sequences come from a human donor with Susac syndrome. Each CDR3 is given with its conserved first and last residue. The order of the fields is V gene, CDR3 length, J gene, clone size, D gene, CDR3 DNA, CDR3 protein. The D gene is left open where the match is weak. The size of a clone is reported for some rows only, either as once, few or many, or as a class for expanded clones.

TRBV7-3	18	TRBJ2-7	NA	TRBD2	TGTGCCAGCACCTTAAACGGGACTAGACGAACTAAAGCCTACGAGCAGTACTTC	CASTLNGTRRTKAYEQYF
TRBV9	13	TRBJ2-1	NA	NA	TGTGCCAGCAGCGTATTGGGGAGGTTTGAGCAGTTCTTC	CASSVLGRFEQFF
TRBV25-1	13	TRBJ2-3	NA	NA	TGTGCCAGCAGGGGTTCGAGCACAGATACGCAGTATTTT	CASRGSSTDTQYF
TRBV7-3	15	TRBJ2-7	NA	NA	TGTGCCAGCAGCTTAGGACCCACAGGGATATACGAGCAGTACTTC	CASSLGPTGIYEQYF
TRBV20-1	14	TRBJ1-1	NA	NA	TGCAGTCCAGGGGCCCCCGCCGGCGGCACTGAAGCTTTCTTT	CSPGAPAGGTEAFF
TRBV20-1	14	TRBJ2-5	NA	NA	TGCAGTGCTAGATCGGCTAGAGGGTTGGAGACCCAGTACTTC	CSARSARGLETQYF
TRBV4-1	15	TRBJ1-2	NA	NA	TGCGCCAGCAGCCAAGTAATTACAGGCAACTATGGCTACACCTTC	CASSQVITGNYGYTF
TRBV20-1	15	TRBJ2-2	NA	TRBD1	TGCAGTGCTACTCGGGACAGCCGGGACACCGGGGAGCTGTTTTTT	CSATRDSRDTGELFF
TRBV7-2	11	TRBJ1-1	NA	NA	TGTGCCAGCAGCCTCAGTGTTGAAGCTTTCTTT	CASSLSVEAFF
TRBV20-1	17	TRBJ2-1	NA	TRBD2	TGCAGTGCTCGCCCGCCGGGACTAGCGGGAGGAGACAATGAGCAGTTCTTC	CSARPPGLAGGDNEQFF
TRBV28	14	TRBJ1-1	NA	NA	TGTGCCAGCATCTTAGGGGCCCAGAACACTGAAGCTTTCTTT	CASILGAQNTEAFF
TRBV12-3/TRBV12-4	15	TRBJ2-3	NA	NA	TGTGCCAGCAGTTTAAGTCGGGAGTGGACAGATACGCAGTATTTT	CASSLSREWTDTQYF
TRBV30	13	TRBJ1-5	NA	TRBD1	TGTGCCTGGTCCACAGGGGACGACCAGCCCCAGCATTTT	CAWSTGDDQPQHF
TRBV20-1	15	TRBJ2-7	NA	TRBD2	TGCAGTGCTAGACGGGGAGCGGGGCCTTCGTACGAGCAGTACTTC	CSARRGAGPSYEQYF
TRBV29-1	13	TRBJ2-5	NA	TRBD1	TGCAGCGTGGGACAGAACGACCAAGAGACCCAGTACTTC	CSVGQNDQETQYF
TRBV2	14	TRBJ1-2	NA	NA	TGTGCCAGCGGGAGCCTCCGGAGGGACTATGGCTACACCTTC	CASGSLRRDYGYTF
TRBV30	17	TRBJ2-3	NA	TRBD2	TGTGCCTGGAGCCTTGGACGCACTAGCGGGAGTAGAGATACGCAGTATTTT	CAWSLGRTSGSRDTQYF
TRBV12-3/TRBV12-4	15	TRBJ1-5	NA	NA	TGTGCCAGCAGTCGAGACCCGAATCCCAATCAGCCCCAGCATTTT	CASSRDPNPNQPQHF
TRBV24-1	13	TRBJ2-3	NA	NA	TGTGCCACCAGTGATTTGATCCCAGATACGCAGTATTTT	CATSDLIPDTQYF
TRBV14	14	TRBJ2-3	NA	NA	TGTGCCAGCAGCCAGAAAGTACCACGGGATACGCAGTATTTT	CASSQKVPRDTQYF
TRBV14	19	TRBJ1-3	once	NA	TGTGCCAGCAGCCAACTTCGGATGGACAGCACCTACTCTGGAAACACCATATATTTT	CASSQLRMDSTYSGNTIYF
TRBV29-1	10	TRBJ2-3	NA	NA	TGCAGCGTAGGTATAGATACGCAGTATTTT	CSVGIDTQYF
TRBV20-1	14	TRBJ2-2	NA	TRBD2	TGCAGTGCTCAAAGCGGGATGGGCTCCGGGGAGCTGTTTTTT	CSAQSGMGSGELFF
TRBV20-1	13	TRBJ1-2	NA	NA	TGCAGTGCTAAAAGGGTCGTTAACTATGGCTACACCTTC	CSAKRVVNYGYTF
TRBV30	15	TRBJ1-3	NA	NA	TGTGCCTGGAGTGTCGGTCCCGAATGGGGGCACACCATATATTTT	CAWSVGPEWGHTIYF
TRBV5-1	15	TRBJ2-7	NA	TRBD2	TGCGCCAGCAGCTCAGTACAGCGGGAGGGCCGCGAGCAGTACTTC	CASSSVQREGREQYF
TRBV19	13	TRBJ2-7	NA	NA	TGTGCCAGTAGTAAGGACAGCACCTACGAGCAGTACTTC	CASSKDSTYEQYF
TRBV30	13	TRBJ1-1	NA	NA	TGTGCCTGGCAGGCAGGGTCGAACACTGAAGCTTTCTTT	CAWQAGSNTEAFF
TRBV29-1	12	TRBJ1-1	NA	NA	TGCAGCGGGGGAGGCATGAACACTGAAGCTTTCTTT	CSGGGMNTEAFF
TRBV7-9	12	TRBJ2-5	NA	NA	TGTGCCAGCAGCTCGGTGCTCGAGGCCCAGTACTTC	CASSSVLEAQYF
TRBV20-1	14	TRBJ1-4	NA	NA	TGCAGTGCTAGAGAGCCGGAATGGCACGAAAAACTGTTTTTT	CSAREPEWHEKLFF
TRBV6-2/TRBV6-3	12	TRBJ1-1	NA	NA	TGTGCCAGCAGTTACCAGGGCTCTGAAGCTTTCTTT	CASSYQGSEAFF
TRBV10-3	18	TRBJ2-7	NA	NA	TGTGCCATCAGTGAGAAGCAGGGGCCACCGCAAAGGACCTACGAGCAGTACTTC	CAISEKQGPPQRTYEQYF
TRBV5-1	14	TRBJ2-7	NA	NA	TGCGCCAGCAGCTTGCCCGAGAAGGACTACGAGCAGTACTTC	CASSLPEKDYEQYF
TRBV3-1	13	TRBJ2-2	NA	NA	TGTGCCAGCAGCACGTCGACAGGTCCGGAGCTGTTTTTT	CASSTSTGPELFF
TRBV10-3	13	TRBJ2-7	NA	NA	TGTGCCATCAGTGGGTTGACAGGATACGAGCAGTACTTC	CAISGLTGYEQYF
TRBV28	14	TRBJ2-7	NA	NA	TGTGCCAGCAGTTCCTGGGACGGACCCTACGAGCAGTACTTC	CASSSWDGPYEQYF
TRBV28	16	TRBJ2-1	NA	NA	TGTGCCAGCAGCCCATCTGCTGCGGGAAGTTACAATGAGCAGTTCTTC	CASSPSAAGSYNEQFF
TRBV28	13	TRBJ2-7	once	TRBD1	TGTGCCAGCTCTCGTGGGGACAGATACGAGCAGTACTTC	CASSRGDRYEQYF